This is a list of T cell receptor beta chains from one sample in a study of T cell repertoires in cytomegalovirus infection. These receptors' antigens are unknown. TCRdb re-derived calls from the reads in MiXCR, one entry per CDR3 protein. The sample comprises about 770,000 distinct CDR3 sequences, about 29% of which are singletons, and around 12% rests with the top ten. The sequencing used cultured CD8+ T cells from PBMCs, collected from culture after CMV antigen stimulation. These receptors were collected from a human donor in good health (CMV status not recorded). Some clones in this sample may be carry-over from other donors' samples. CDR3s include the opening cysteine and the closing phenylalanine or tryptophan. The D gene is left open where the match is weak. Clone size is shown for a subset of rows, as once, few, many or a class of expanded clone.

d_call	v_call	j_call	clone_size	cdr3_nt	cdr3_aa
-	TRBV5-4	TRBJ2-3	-	TGTGCCAGCAGCCTGTTCCGGGACTCCGGCACAGATACGCAGTATTTT	CASSLFRDSGTDTQYF
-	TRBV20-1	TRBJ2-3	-	TGCAGTGCTAGAGCCCGGATTGGGTTATCAGATACGCAGTATTTT	CSARARIGLSDTQYF
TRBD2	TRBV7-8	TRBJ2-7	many	TGTGCCAGCAGCTTACCTAGCGGGGCGGAACGCTACGAGCAGTACTTC	CASSLPSGAERYEQYF
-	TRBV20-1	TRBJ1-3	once	TGCAGTGCTAGAGATTGGTCCGGGGCAACTGGAAACACCATATATTTT	CSARDWSGATGNTIYF
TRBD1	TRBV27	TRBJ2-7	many	TGTGCCAGCAGTTTGGGTCCAGGGGGCATTTACGAGCAGTACTTC	CASSLGPGGIYEQYF
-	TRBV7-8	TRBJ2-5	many	TGTGCCAGCAGCTTACAGGCCCAGTACTTC	CASSLQAQYF
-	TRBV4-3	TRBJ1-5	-	TGCGCCAGCAGCCAAGATAAAGAGTTGGGATTGTTGGGGCCCCAGCATTTT	CASSQDKELGLLGPQHF
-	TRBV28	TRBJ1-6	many	TGTGCCAGCAGTTCCCTAATGGGCGATAATTCACCCCTCCACTTT	CASSSLMGDNSPLHF
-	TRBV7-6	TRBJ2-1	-	TGTGCCAGCAGCTTCTCAGGGGCTCCAGACCAGTTCTTC	CASSFSGAPDQFF
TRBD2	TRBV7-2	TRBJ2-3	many	TGTGCCAGCAGCACCATACTAGCGGGGCCCACAGATACGCAGTATTTT	CASSTILAGPTDTQYF
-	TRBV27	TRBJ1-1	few	TGTGCCAGCAGTCCCCAAGCCTACACTGAAGCTTTCTTT	CASSPQAYTEAFF
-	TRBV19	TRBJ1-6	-	TGTGCCAGTAGCCCCAATTTGGGCAGAGGACCCCTCCACTTT	CASSPNLGRGPLHF
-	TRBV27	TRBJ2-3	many	TGTGCCAGCAGCCCCAGCACAGATACGCAGTATTTT	CASSPSTDTQYF
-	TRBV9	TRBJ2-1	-	TGTGCCAGCAGCGCTCTGGGGGGCCCTAGCTCCTACAATGAGCAGTTCTTC	CASSALGGPSSYNEQFF
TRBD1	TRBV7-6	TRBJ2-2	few	TGTGCCAGCAGCCGCAAGCGGGACAGGGATTTCACCGGGGAGCTGTTTTTT	CASSRKRDRDFTGELFF
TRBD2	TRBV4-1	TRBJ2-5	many	TGCGCCAGCAGCCTCTGGGGGGGGGAACAAGAGACCCAGTACTTC	CASSLWGGEQETQYF
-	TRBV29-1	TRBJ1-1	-	TGCAGCGTTGGTTGGGACACTGAAGCTTTCTTT	CSVGWDTEAFF
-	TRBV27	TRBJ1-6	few	TGTGCCAGCAGTTTCCAGGGTCATTCACCCCTCCACTTT	CASSFQGHSPLHF